The rows below give T cell receptor beta chains drawn from one sample of a study of blood T cell repertoires in COVID-19. TCRdb's copy holds only in-frame clones and misses some; the assay was immunoSEQ multiplex PCR. The repertoire consists of around 200,000 clones, with 85% to 90% occurring once and the leading ten covering less than 25%. The sample consisted of peripheral blood. Every receptor here comes from a man aged 65-85 years with active or convalescent COVID-19. The CDR3 runs from the conserved cysteine through the conserved F or W. Fields, in order: D gene, clone size, J gene, V gene, CDR3 DNA, CDR3 protein. D genes are given only for firm matches. Expanded clones are given a class, and other clones once, few, many or no size at all.

d_call: NA
clone_size: NA
j_call: TRBJ1-2
v_call: TRBV20-1
cdr3_nt: TGCAGTGCGCCAGGACAGAATGGCTACACCTTC
cdr3_aa: CSAPGQNGYTF

d_call: TRBD1
clone_size: NA
j_call: TRBJ2-2
v_call: TRBV5-4
cdr3_nt: TGTGCCAGCAGCCAGGGAAGGGGCAGGGGGCTCCGATTGGGGGAGCTGTTTTTT
cdr3_aa: CASSQGRGRGLRLGELFF

d_call: NA
clone_size: NA
j_call: TRBJ1-2
v_call: TRBV5-5
cdr3_nt: TGTGCCAGCAGCTTGGGTGGTACGACAGTCGGTGGCTACACCTTC
cdr3_aa: CASSLGGTTVGGYTF

d_call: NA
clone_size: few
j_call: TRBJ2-1
v_call: TRBV28
cdr3_nt: TGTGCCAGCAGTTTAAGAAGTGGGGCGGCGGAGCAGTTCTTC
cdr3_aa: CASSLRSGAAEQFF

d_call: NA
clone_size: NA
j_call: TRBJ2-3
v_call: TRBV6-1
cdr3_nt: TGTGCCAGCAGTGACCCCACGGCCGGGGGCACAGATACGCAGTATTTT
cdr3_aa: CASSDPTAGGTDTQYF

d_call: NA
clone_size: NA
j_call: TRBJ1-5
v_call: TRBV15
cdr3_nt: TGTGCCACCAGCAGAGATGATCAGGGGTTCAATCAGCCCCAGCATTTT
cdr3_aa: CATSRDDQGFNQPQHF

d_call: TRBD1
clone_size: once
j_call: TRBJ2-1
v_call: TRBV24-1
cdr3_nt: TGTGCCACCAGATGGACAGGCTCCAATGAGCAGTTCTTC
cdr3_aa: CATRWTGSNEQFF

d_call: TRBD1
clone_size: NA
j_call: TRBJ1-6
v_call: TRBV25-1
cdr3_nt: TGTGCCAGCAGCCCCGGGACAGGCGCACCCCTCCACTTT
cdr3_aa: CASSPGTGAPLHF

d_call: NA
clone_size: once
j_call: TRBJ1-5
v_call: TRBV30
cdr3_nt: TGTGCCTGGAGTTCAGGCGGCAATCAGCCCCAGCATTTT
cdr3_aa: CAWSSGGNQPQHF

d_call: NA
clone_size: NA
j_call: TRBJ2-1
v_call: TRBV28
cdr3_nt: TGTGCCAGCAGTTTACCGTTTTTAGGGCAGGGTGAGCAGTTCTTC
cdr3_aa: CASSLPFLGQGEQFF

d_call: NA
clone_size: NA
j_call: TRBJ2-7
v_call: TRBV15
cdr3_nt: TGTGCCACCAGCAGAGACAAGGGGGGGTACGAGCAGTACTTC
cdr3_aa: CATSRDKGGYEQYF

d_call: TRBD2
clone_size: NA
j_call: TRBJ2-5
v_call: TRBV9
cdr3_nt: TGTGCCAGCAGCGTAGCTGGGACTAGCGGGGAGGAGACCCAGTACTTC
cdr3_aa: CASSVAGTSGEETQYF

d_call: NA
clone_size: once
j_call: TRBJ1-1
v_call: TRBV29-1
cdr3_nt: TGCAGCGTTCTGCGTCGGACACACAACACTGAAGCTTTCTTT
cdr3_aa: CSVLRRTHNTEAFF

d_call: TRBD1
clone_size: NA
j_call: TRBJ1-2
v_call: TRBV19
cdr3_nt: TGTGCCAGTAATCCGGGACAGGGGGCTCGGGGCTATGGCTACACCTTC
cdr3_aa: CASNPGQGARGYGYTF

d_call: NA
clone_size: NA
j_call: TRBJ1-1
v_call: TRBV6-6
cdr3_nt: TGTGCCAGCAGTTACTCGGGGCTTATAAACACTGAAGCTTTCTTT
cdr3_aa: CASSYSGLINTEAFF

d_call: TRBD1
clone_size: once
j_call: TRBJ2-6
v_call: TRBV5-5
cdr3_nt: TGTGCCAGCAGCCACACGACAGGGACTGGGGCCAACGTCCTGACTTTC
cdr3_aa: CASSHTTGTGANVLTF

d_call: TRBD2
clone_size: NA
j_call: TRBJ2-7
v_call: TRBV14
cdr3_nt: TGTGCCAGCAGCCTGGGGGGGAGCCACCTGTACGAGCAGTACTTC
cdr3_aa: CASSLGGSHLYEQYF

d_call: TRBD1
clone_size: NA
j_call: TRBJ1-5
v_call: TRBV19
cdr3_nt: TGTGCCAGTAGTATCAGGGGGACGAGTGGCAATCAGCCCCAGCATTTT
cdr3_aa: CASSIRGTSGNQPQHF

d_call: TRBD1
clone_size: NA
j_call: TRBJ1-6
v_call: TRBV24-1
cdr3_nt: TGTGCCACCAGCCCGCCGGGACAGGGTTTGTTGGGCTCACCCCTCCACTTT
cdr3_aa: CATSPPGQGLLGSPLHF

d_call: TRBD2
clone_size: once
j_call: TRBJ2-7
v_call: TRBV2
cdr3_nt: TGTGCCAGCAGCTGGGGACTAGCGGGGGGAAGATTGCCTCGGGTGCAGTACTTC
cdr3_aa: CASSWGLAGGRLPRVQYF

d_call: NA
clone_size: NA
j_call: TRBJ2-1
v_call: TRBV19
cdr3_nt: TGTGCCAGTAGTATAGTTGGGGTCAGCGGGCAGAGCTCCTACAATGAGCAGTTCTTC
cdr3_aa: CASSIVGVSGQSSYNEQFF

d_call: TRBD1
clone_size: few
j_call: TRBJ1-4
v_call: TRBV19
cdr3_nt: TGTGCCAGTAGTATGACAGGGAAAAAACTGTTTTTT
cdr3_aa: CASSMTGKKLFF

d_call: NA
clone_size: once
j_call: TRBJ1-6
v_call: TRBV28
cdr3_nt: TGTGCCAGCAGTTATGAGGGACTTTATAATTCACCCCTCCACTTT
cdr3_aa: CASSYEGLYNSPLHF

d_call: NA
clone_size: NA
j_call: TRBJ1-5
v_call: TRBV25-1
cdr3_nt: TGTGCCAGCAGGGGAGGGGGGCCTAGCAATCAGCCCCAGCATTTT
cdr3_aa: CASRGGGPSNQPQHF

d_call: TRBD2
clone_size: once
j_call: TRBJ2-1
v_call: TRBV28
cdr3_nt: TGTGCCAGCAGTTGGGGAGCGGGGGACAATGAGCAGTTCTTC
cdr3_aa: CASSWGAGDNEQFF

d_call: NA
clone_size: NA
j_call: TRBJ2-1
v_call: TRBV7-6
cdr3_nt: TGTGCCAGCAGCTTCCGGGGGTTTGCCGGCGATGAGCAGTTCTTC
cdr3_aa: CASSFRGFAGDEQFF

d_call: NA
clone_size: NA
j_call: TRBJ1-1
v_call: TRBV19
cdr3_nt: TGTGCCAGTAGGCGAGACATGAGGGACACCTGGAACACTGAAGCTTTCTTT
cdr3_aa: CASRRDMRDTWNTEAFF

d_call: NA
clone_size: NA
j_call: TRBJ1-1
v_call: TRBV6-5
cdr3_nt: TGTGCCAGCAGTTACCGGGAGGTGAACACTGAAGCTTTCTTT
cdr3_aa: CASSYREVNTEAFF

d_call: NA
clone_size: NA
j_call: TRBJ2-7
v_call: TRBV5-1
cdr3_nt: TGCGCCAGCAGCTTGGCCGTGGCTAGCCGGACCTTCTACGAGCAGTACTTC
cdr3_aa: CASSLAVASRTFYEQYF

d_call: TRBD2
clone_size: NA
j_call: TRBJ2-7
v_call: TRBV3-1/TRBV3-2
cdr3_nt: TGTGCCAGCAGCCAAGCGGGGGGCGAGCAGTACTTC
cdr3_aa: CASSQAGGEQYF

d_call: TRBD1
clone_size: NA
j_call: TRBJ2-7
v_call: TRBV18
cdr3_nt: TGTGCCAGCTCACCAACCGGGACAGGGGACACCTACGAGCAGTACTTC
cdr3_aa: CASSPTGTGDTYEQYF

d_call: TRBD1
clone_size: NA
j_call: TRBJ1-1
v_call: TRBV10-3
cdr3_nt: TGTGCCATCAGTTCCACAGGGGACAGTGGCACTGAAGCTTTCTTT
cdr3_aa: CAISSTGDSGTEAFF

d_call: NA
clone_size: NA
j_call: TRBJ1-2
v_call: TRBV30
cdr3_nt: TGTGCCTGGCCTAACTCAGCGGGGGTGGGCGGCTACACCTTC
cdr3_aa: CAWPNSAGVGGYTF

d_call: TRBD1
clone_size: NA
j_call: TRBJ2-7
v_call: TRBV6-5
cdr3_nt: TGTGCCAGAAGACAGGGGGCGCGCGAGCAGTACTTC
cdr3_aa: CARRQGAREQYF

d_call: NA
clone_size: NA
j_call: TRBJ2-5
v_call: TRBV7-2
cdr3_nt: TGTGCCAGCAGCTTGGGGGGAGGCCGGGAGACCCAGTACTTC
cdr3_aa: CASSLGGGRETQYF

d_call: NA
clone_size: NA
j_call: TRBJ1-5
v_call: TRBV28
cdr3_nt: TGTGCCAGCAGTCTCAGGATTAGCAATCAGCCCCAGCATTTT
cdr3_aa: CASSLRISNQPQHF

d_call: NA
clone_size: NA
j_call: TRBJ2-1
v_call: TRBV11-3
cdr3_nt: TGTGCCAGCAGCGTATCCCACAGGGCAGAGCAGTTCTTC
cdr3_aa: CASSVSHRAEQFF

d_call: TRBD1
clone_size: NA
j_call: TRBJ1-6
v_call: TRBV5-8
cdr3_nt: TGTGCCAGCAGCTACCTGGGGGGACAGGGGAATTCACCCCTCCACTTT
cdr3_aa: CASSYLGGQGNSPLHF

d_call: NA
clone_size: NA
j_call: TRBJ2-5
v_call: TRBV3-1/TRBV3-2
cdr3_nt: TGTGCCAGCAGCCGGCGAGGAGCGGCTCAAGAGACCCAGTACTTC
cdr3_aa: CASSRRGAAQETQYF

d_call: NA
clone_size: NA
j_call: TRBJ1-1
v_call: TRBV5-1
cdr3_nt: TGCGCCAGCAGCTTGGGGACAGCGGGAGCTGAAGCTTTCTTT
cdr3_aa: CASSLGTAGAEAFF

d_call: TRBD1
clone_size: NA
j_call: TRBJ1-5
v_call: TRBV6-6
cdr3_nt: TGTGCCACACGACAGGGGGCTAGAAATCAGCCCCAGCATTTT
cdr3_aa: CATRQGARNQPQHF

d_call: NA
clone_size: NA
j_call: TRBJ1-3
v_call: TRBV30
cdr3_nt: TGTGCCTGGAGTGTGTCACAGTTTGCTGGAAACACCATATATTTT
cdr3_aa: CAWSVSQFAGNTIYF

d_call: TRBD1
clone_size: NA
j_call: TRBJ1-2
v_call: TRBV19
cdr3_nt: TGTGCCAGTAGTATTGTGACAGGGGACGGCTACACCTTC
cdr3_aa: CASSIVTGDGYTF

d_call: TRBD1
clone_size: NA
j_call: TRBJ1-2
v_call: TRBV5-4
cdr3_nt: TGTGCCAGCAGCTTGGCCCTACGGGACAGGGGAGGCTACACCTTC
cdr3_aa: CASSLALRDRGGYTF

d_call: TRBD1
clone_size: NA
j_call: TRBJ2-2
v_call: TRBV24-1
cdr3_nt: TGTGCCACCAGTGATTTGTTCGCAGGGGGCCCAGGCGGGGAGCTGTTTTTT
cdr3_aa: CATSDLFAGGPGGELFF

d_call: NA
clone_size: NA
j_call: TRBJ2-5
v_call: TRBV6-5
cdr3_nt: TGTGCCAGCAGTTACTCCTGGGTCGGGCGGGCCCAGTACTTC
cdr3_aa: CASSYSWVGRAQYF

d_call: NA
clone_size: few
j_call: TRBJ1-6
v_call: TRBV19
cdr3_nt: TGTGCCAGTAGACAGGGAATGGCCTATAATTCACCCCTCCACTTT
cdr3_aa: CASRQGMAYNSPLHF

d_call: NA
clone_size: NA
j_call: TRBJ1-2
v_call: TRBV5-6
cdr3_nt: TGTGCCAGCAGCCCGCTGGGGCCCCTCAACTATGGCTACACCTTC
cdr3_aa: CASSPLGPLNYGYTF

d_call: NA
clone_size: NA
j_call: TRBJ1-3
v_call: TRBV3-1/TRBV3-2
cdr3_nt: TGTGCCAGCAGCCCTAAACTCTCTGGAAACACCATATATTTT
cdr3_aa: CASSPKLSGNTIYF

d_call: NA
clone_size: NA
j_call: TRBJ1-4
v_call: TRBV5-1
cdr3_nt: TGCGCCAGCAGCTTGTTCAGTACTAATGAAAAACTGTTTTTT
cdr3_aa: CASSLFSTNEKLFF

d_call: NA
clone_size: NA
j_call: TRBJ2-5
v_call: TRBV7-2
cdr3_nt: TGTGCCAGCAGCTGGGGCCTACAAGAGACCCAGTACTTC
cdr3_aa: CASSWGLQETQYF

d_call: NA
clone_size: NA
j_call: TRBJ1-2
v_call: TRBV27
cdr3_nt: TGTGCCAGCAGCAGACGTCCGGGGTACTATGGCTACACCTTC
cdr3_aa: CASSRRPGYYGYTF

d_call: NA
clone_size: once
j_call: TRBJ2-2
v_call: TRBV7-2
cdr3_nt: TGTGCCAGCAGCTCGGCAGGTTACACCGGGGAGCTGTTTTTT
cdr3_aa: CASSSAGYTGELFF

d_call: NA
clone_size: once
j_call: TRBJ2-3
v_call: TRBV5-1
cdr3_nt: TGCGCCAGCAGCTCGGGGGGCGCAGATACGCAGTATTTT
cdr3_aa: CASSSGGADTQYF

d_call: TRBD1
clone_size: NA
j_call: TRBJ2-1
v_call: TRBV7-9
cdr3_nt: TGTGCCAGCAGCTTAACGACAGGGAATGAGCAGTTCTTC
cdr3_aa: CASSLTTGNEQFF